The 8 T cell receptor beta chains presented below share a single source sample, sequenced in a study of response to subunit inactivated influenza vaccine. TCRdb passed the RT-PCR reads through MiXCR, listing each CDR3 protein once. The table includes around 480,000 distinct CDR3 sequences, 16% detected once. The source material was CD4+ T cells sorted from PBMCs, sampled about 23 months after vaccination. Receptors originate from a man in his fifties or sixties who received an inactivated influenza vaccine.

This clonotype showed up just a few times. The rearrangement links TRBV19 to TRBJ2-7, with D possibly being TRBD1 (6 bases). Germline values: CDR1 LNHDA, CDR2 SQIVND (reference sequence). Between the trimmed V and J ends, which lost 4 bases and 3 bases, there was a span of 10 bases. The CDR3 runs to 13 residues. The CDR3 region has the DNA TGTGCCAGTAGTAGGACAGTTTACTACGAGCAGTACTTC. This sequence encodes CASSRTVYYEQYF.

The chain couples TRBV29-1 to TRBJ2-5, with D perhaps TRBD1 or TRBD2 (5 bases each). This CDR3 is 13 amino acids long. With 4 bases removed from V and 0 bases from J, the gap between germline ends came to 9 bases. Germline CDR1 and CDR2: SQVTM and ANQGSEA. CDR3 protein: CSVAGRYQETQYF. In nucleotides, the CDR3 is TGCAGCGTTGCGGGACGCTACCAAGAGACCCAGTACTTC.

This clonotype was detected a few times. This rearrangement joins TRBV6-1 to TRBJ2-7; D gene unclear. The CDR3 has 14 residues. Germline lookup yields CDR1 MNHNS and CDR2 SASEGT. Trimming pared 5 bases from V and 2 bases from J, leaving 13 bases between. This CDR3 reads CASSPSRSTYEQYF. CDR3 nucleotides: TGTGCCAGCAGTCCCTCCAGGTCTACCTACGAGCAGTACTTC.

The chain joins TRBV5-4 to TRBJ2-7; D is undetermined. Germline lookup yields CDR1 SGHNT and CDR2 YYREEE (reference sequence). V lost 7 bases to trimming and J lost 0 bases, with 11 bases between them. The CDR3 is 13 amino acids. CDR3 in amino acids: CASGSPSSYEQYF. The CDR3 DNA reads TGTGCCAGCGGCTCTCCAAGCTCCTACGAGCAGTACTTC.

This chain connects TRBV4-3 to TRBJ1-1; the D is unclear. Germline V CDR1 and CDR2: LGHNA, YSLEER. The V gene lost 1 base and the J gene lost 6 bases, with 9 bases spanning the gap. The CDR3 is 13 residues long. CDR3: CASSQGFRAEAFF. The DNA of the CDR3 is TGCGCCAGCAGCCAAGGTTTTAGGGCTGAAGCTTTCTTT.

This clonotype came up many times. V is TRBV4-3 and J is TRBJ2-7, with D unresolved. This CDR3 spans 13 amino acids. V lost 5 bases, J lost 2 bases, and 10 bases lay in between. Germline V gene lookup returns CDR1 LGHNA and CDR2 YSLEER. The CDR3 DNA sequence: TGCGCCAGCAGCACAACCCTAACCTACGAGCAGTACTTC. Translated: CASSTTLTYEQYF.

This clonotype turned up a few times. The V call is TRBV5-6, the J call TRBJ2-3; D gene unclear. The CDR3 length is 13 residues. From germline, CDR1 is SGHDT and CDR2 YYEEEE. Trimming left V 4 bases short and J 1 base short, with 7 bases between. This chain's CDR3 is CASSTWGTDTQYF. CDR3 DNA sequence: TGTGCCAGCAGCACTTGGGGCACAGATACGCAGTATTTT.

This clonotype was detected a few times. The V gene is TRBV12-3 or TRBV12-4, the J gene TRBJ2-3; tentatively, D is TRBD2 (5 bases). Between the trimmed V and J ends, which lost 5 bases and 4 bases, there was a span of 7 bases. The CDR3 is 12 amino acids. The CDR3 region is CASSDGADTQYF. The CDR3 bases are TGTGCCAGCAGTGACGGGGCAGATACGCAGTATTTT.